This T cell receptor beta chain was obtained from a study of regulatory T cells in long-lasting Graves disease. Findings of the study overall: Persistent Graves' patients possessed reduced TCR diversity relative to recently diagnosed ones. It was in persistent disease that TRBV28, TRBJ1-2 and TRBJ2-5 were favored.

This clonotype was seen many times. Its antigen is undetermined. The J segment lost 2 bases and the V segment lost 6 bases, leaving 3 bases of the junction unmatched. The germline CDR1 and CDR2 sequences are DFQATT and SNEGSKA (reference sequence). This CDR3 is 13 amino acids long. In building TCR beta libraries, iRepertoire HTBI primers were used together with Arm-PCR of CDR3 regions. One entry per CDR3 protein, called by TCRdb with MiXCR from the multiplex PCR reads. In the table there are 200,000 to 300,000 distinct CDR3 sequences, about 19% of which are singletons. Regarding time point: newly diagnosed GD, antithyroid drugs for less than 3 months. Generation of the TCR library employed RNA extracted from PBMCs.

J is TRBJ1-3 and V is TRBV20-1, with 8 positions matching TRBD1. The sample in question was peripheral blood mononuclear cells (PBMCs), obtained at new diagnosis, from a patient treated with antithyroid drugs. The receptor comes from a female donor with Graves disease. CDR3: CSATTGAGNTIYF. The CDR3 coding sequence is TGCAGTGCCACGACAGGGGCTGGAAACACCATATATTTT.